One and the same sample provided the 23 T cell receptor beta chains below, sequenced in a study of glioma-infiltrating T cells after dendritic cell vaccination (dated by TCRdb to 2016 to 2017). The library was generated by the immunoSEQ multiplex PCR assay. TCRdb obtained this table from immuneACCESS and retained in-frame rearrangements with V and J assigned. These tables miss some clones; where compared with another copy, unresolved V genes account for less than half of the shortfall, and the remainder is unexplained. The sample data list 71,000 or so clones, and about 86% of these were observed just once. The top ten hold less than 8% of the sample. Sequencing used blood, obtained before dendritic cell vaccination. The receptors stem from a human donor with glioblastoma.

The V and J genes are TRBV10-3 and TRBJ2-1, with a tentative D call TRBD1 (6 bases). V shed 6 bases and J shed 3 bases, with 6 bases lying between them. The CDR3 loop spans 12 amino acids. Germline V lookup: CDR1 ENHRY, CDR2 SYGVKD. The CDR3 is CAIRDSYNEQFF. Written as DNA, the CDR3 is TGTGCCATCAGGGACAGCTACAATGAGCAGTTCTTC.

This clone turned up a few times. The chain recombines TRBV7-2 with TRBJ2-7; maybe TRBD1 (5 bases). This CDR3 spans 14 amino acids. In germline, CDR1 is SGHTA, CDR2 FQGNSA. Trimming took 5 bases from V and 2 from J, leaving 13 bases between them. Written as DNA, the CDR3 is TGTGCCAGCAGCCTCGACAGTACCCCCTACGAGCAGTACTTC. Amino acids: CASSLDSTPYEQYF.

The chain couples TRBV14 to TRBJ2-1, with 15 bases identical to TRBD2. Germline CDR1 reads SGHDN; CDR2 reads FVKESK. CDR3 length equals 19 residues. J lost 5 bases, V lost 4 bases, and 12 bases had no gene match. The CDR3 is CASSRYPRTSGGEDNEQFF. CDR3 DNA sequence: TGTGCCAGCAGCCGCTACCCTAGGACTAGCGGGGGGGAAGACAATGAGCAGTTCTTC.

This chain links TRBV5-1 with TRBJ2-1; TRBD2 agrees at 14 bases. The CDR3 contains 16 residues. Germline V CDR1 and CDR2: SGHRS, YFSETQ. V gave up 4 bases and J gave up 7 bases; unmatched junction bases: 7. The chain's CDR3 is CASSGLTSGGANEQFF. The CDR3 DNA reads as TGCGCCAGCAGCGGACTGACTAGCGGGGGGGCGAATGAGCAGTTCTTC.

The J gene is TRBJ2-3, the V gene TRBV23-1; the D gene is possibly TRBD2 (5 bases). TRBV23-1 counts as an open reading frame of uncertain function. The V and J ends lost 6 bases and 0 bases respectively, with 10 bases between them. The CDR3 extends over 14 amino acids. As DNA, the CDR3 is TGCGCCAGCAGATTGCGGGCGAGCACAGATACGCAGTATTTT. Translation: CASRLRASTDTQYF.

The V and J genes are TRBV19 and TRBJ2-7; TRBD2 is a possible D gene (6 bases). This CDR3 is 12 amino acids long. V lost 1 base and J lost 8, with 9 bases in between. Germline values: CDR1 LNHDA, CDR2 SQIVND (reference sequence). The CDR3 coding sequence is TGTGCCAGTAGTATAGGGAGGGAAAAGCAGTACTTC. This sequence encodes CASSIGREKQYF. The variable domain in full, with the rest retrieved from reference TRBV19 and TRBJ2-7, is DGGITQSPKYLFRKEGQNVTLSCEQNLNHDAMYWYRQDPGQGLRLIYYSQIVNDFQKGDIAEGYSVSREKKESFPLTVTSAQKNPTAFYLCASSIGREKQYFGPGTRLTVT.

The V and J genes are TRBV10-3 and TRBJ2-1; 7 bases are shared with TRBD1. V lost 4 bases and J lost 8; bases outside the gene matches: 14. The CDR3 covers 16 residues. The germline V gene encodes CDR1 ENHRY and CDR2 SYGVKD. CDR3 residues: CAISGDQTGSVDEQFF. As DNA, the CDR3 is TGTGCCATCAGTGGAGACCAGACAGGGAGCGTCGATGAGCAGTTCTTC.

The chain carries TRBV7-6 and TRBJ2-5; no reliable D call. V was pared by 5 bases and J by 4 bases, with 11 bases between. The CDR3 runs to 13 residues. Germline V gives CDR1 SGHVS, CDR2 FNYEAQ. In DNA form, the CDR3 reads TGTGCCAGCAGCGACCAGCGAAGAGAGACCCAGTACTTC. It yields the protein CASSDQRRETQYF. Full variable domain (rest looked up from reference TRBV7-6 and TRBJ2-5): GAGVSQSPRYKVTKRGQDVALRCDPISGHVSLYWYRQALGQGPEFLTYFNYEAQQDKSGLPNDRFSAERPEGSISTLTIQRTEQRDSAMYRCASSDQRRETQYFGPGTRLLVL.

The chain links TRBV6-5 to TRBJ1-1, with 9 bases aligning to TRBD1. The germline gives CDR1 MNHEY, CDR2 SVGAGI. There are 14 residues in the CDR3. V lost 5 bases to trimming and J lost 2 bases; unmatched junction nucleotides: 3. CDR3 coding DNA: TGTGCCAGCAGTACGGACAGGGGAAACACTGAAGCTTTCTTT. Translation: CASSTDRGNTEAFF.

CDR3 loop: CASSSGQYGYTF. The DNA of the CDR3 is TGTGCCAGCAGCTCAGGACAGTATGGCTACACCTTC. The V gene is TRBV7-9, the J gene TRBJ1-2; D is possibly TRBD1 (6 bases). The ends were cut back, 4 bases at V and 5 bases at J, with 8 bases in the middle. The CDR3 is 12 amino acids. CDR1 is SEHNR and CDR2 is FQNEAQ in the germline V gene (reference sequence).

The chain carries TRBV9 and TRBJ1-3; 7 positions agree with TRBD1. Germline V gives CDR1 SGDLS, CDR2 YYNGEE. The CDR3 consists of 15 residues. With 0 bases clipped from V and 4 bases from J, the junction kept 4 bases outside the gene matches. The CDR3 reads CASSVEGAYGNTIYF. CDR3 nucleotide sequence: TGTGCCAGCAGCGTAGAGGGGGCGTACGGAAACACCATATATTTT. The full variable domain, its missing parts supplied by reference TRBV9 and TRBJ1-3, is DSGVTQTPKHLITATGQRVTLRCSPRSGDLSVYWYQQSLDQGLQFLIQYYNGEERAKGNILERFSAQQFPDLHSELNLSSLELGDSALYFCASSVEGAYGNTIYFGEGSWLTVV.

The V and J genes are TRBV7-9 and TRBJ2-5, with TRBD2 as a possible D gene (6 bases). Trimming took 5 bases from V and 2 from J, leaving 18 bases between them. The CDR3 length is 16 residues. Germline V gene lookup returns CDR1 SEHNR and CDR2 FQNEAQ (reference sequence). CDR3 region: CASSPAWGRTQETQYF. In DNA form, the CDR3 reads TGTGCCAGCAGCCCAGCGTGGGGGAGGACTCAAGAGACCCAGTACTTC.

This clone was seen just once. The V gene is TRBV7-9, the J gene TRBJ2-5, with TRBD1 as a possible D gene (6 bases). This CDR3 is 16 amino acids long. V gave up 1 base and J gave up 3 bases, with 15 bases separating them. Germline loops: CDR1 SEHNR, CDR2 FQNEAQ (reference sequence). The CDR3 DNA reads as TGTGCCAGCAGCTTAGACGTGACAGGCATTAAAGAGACCCAGTACTTC. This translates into CASSLDVTGIKETQYF.

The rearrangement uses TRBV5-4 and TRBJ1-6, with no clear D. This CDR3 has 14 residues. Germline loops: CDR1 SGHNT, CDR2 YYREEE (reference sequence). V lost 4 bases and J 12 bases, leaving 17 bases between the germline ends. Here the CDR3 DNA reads TGTGCCAGCAGCCCGGACTCACAGCCGGGACCCCTCCACTTT. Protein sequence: CASSPDSQPGPLHF.

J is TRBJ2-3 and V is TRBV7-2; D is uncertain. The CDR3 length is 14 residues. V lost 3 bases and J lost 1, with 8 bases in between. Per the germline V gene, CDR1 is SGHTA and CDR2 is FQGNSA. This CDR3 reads CASSFLSGTDTQYF. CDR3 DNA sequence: TGTGCCAGCAGCTTCTTATCCGGCACAGATACGCAGTATTTT.

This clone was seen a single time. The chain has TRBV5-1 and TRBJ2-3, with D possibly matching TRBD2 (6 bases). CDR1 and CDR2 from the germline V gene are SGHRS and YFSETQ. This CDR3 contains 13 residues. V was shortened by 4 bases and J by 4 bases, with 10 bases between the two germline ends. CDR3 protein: CASSGGTADTQYF. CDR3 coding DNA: TGCGCCAGCAGCGGCGGGACCGCAGATACGCAGTATTTT.

The CDR3 here is CASRTDRGAGELFF. CDR3 in DNA: TGTGCTAGCCGAACGGACAGGGGGGCCGGGGAGCTGTTTTTT. This chain links TRBV7-7 with TRBJ2-2, with 10 bases that match TRBD1. The CDR3 extends over 14 amino acids. From germline, CDR1 is SSHAT and CDR2 FNYEAQ (reference sequence).

The CDR3 nucleotides are TGCAGCGTAGGGACAGTATCGAACACCGGGGAGCTGTTTTTT. Translated, it gives CSVGTVSNTGELFF. V is TRBV29-1 and J is TRBJ2-2; TRBD1 aligns across 7 bases. The germline gives CDR1 SQVTM, CDR2 ANQGSEA. V lost 6 bases and J lost 0; bases outside the gene matches: 4. The CDR3 is 14 residues long.

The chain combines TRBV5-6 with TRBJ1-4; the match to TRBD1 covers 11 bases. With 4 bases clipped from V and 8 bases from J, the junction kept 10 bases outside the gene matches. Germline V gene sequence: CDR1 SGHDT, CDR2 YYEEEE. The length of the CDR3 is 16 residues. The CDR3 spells CASSRNGQGAREKLFF. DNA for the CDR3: TGTGCCAGCAGCCGAAATGGACAGGGGGCTAGGGAAAAACTGTTTTTT.

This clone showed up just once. The chain's CDR3 is CASRDSAPNTGELFF. CDR3 DNA: TGTGCCAGCAGAGACAGTGCCCCCAACACCGGGGAGCTGTTTTTT. The chain is built from TRBV6-5 and TRBJ2-2, with TRBD1 as a possible D gene (5 bases). Trimming removed 6 bases at V and 2 bases at J, with 13 bases between. Germline CDR1 is MNHEY and CDR2 is SVGAGI. The CDR3 covers 15 residues.

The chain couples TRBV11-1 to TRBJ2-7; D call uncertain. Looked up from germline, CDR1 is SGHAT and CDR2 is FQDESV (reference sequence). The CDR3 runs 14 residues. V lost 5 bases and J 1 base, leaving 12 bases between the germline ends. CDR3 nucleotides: TGTGCCAGCAGCCTTCAACCGAGTTCCTACGAGCAGTACTTC. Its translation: CASSLQPSSYEQYF.

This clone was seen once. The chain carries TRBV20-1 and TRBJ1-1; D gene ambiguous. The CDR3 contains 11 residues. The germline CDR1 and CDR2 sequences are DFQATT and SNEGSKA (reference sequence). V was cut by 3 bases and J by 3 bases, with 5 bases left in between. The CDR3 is CSASGDTEAFF. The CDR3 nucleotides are TGCAGTGCTAGCGGGGACACTGAAGCTTTCTTT.

This CDR3 reads CASSLRRQVENTEAFF. The CDR3 region has the DNA TGTGCCAGCAGCTTACGGCGACAGGTTGAGAACACTGAAGCTTTCTTT. The chain uses TRBV13 and TRBJ1-1; D might be TRBD1 (6 bases). This CDR3 contains 16 residues. Trimming cost V 2 bases and J 1 base, with 14 bases left between them. Germline CDR1 and CDR2: PRHDT and FYEKMQ (reference sequence). The full variable domain, completed using reference TRBV13 and TRBJ1-1, is AAGVIQSPRHLIKEKRETATLKCYPIPRHDTVYWYQQGPGQDPQFLISFYEKMQSDKGSIPDRFSAQQFSDYHSELNMSSLELGDSALYFCASSLRRQVENTEAFFGQGTRLTVV.